These 5 T cell receptor beta chains were all obtained from the same sample, sequenced in a study of a mutant IDH1 vaccine in newly diagnosed glioma. Time point described: week 23, last vaccination. The content of each vaccine dose was 300 ug of mutant IDH1 20-mer peptide, and topical imiquimod accompanied it. No antigen is known for these receptors. The assay was immunoSEQ multiplex PCR, and TCRdb's table has in-frame clones only and misses some. The sample lists under 45,000 clones, approximately 90% occurring once. The starting material was PBMCs, obtained from a glioma patient whose treatment included an IDH1 peptide vaccine. Receptors were obtained from a man aged 45-65 years with glioma.

The CDR3 bases are TGTGCCAGCAGCCGTCAGGGAACCGAGACCCAGTACTTC. This translates into CASSRQGTETQYF. The V and J genes are TRBV5-8 and TRBJ2-5; D might be TRBD1 (5 bases). The germline V gene encodes CDR1 SGHTS and CDR2 YDEGEE. The CDR3 spans 13 residues. Trimming removed 4 bases from V and 5 bases from J, with 12 bases in between.

The V and J genes are TRBV7-9 and TRBJ1-1; no clear D. The CDR3 is 12 residues long. V lost 3 bases, J lost 10 bases, and 12 bases lay in between. CDR1 is SEHNR and CDR2 is FQNEAQ in the germline V gene (reference sequence). The DNA for the CDR3 is TGTGCCAGCAGCTTTGAGGGCTGGGGAGCTTTCTTT. As protein: CASSFEGWGAFF.

The CDR3 DNA is TGCGCCAGCAGGTGTAGGAGCACTGAAGCTTTCTTT. It codes for CASRCRSTEAFF. The chain is built from TRBV23-1 and TRBJ1-1; D gene ambiguous. TRBV23-1 is noted as an ORF with a role that remains uncertain. This CDR3 is 12 amino acids long. Trimming took 6 bases from V and 4 from J, leaving 9 bases between them.

This clone appeared a single time. The chain employs TRBV5-1 and TRBJ1-1; TRBD1 is a possible D gene (5 bases). Per germline, CDR1 SGHRS and CDR2 YFSETQ. The germline V and J ends were trimmed by 3 bases and 1 base, with 22 bases remaining between them. The CDR3 extends over 18 amino acids. This CDR3 reads CASSSSPDGTPRNTEAFF. CDR3 DNA sequence: TGCGCCAGCAGCTCCTCACCAGACGGGACCCCAAGGAACACTGAAGCTTTCTTT.

This clone was detected a few times. The rearrangement links TRBV6-6 to TRBJ2-7; no definite D call. The CDR3 loop spans 13 amino acids. Germline V gene data show CDR1 as MNHNY and CDR2 as SVGAGI (reference sequence). V was clipped by 6 bases and J by 2 bases, with 11 bases between them. The CDR3 loop is CASSHGFAYEQYF. DNA for the CDR3: TGTGCCAGCAGCCACGGGTTTGCCTACGAGCAGTACTTC.